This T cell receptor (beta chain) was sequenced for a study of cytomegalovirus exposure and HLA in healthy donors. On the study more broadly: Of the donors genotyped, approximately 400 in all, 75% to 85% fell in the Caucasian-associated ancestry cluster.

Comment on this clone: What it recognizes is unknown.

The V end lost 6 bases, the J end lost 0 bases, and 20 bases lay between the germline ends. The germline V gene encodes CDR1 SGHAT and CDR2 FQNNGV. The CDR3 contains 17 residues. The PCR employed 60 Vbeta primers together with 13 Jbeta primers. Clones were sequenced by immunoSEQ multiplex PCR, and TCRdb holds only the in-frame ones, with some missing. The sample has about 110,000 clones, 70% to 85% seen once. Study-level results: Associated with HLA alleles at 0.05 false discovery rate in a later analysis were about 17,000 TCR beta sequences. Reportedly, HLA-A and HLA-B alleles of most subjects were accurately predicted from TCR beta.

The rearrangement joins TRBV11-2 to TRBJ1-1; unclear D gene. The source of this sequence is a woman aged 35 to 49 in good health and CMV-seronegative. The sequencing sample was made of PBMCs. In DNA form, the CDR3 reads TGTGCCAGCAGTAATCACGCACACGCCCCCATGAACACTGAAGCTTTCTTT. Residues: CASSNHAHAPMNTEAFF.